This T cell receptor (delta chain) appears in the sequencing data of a study of Vδ1+ human thymocytes. Findings of the study overall: The authors advised highly purified populations and single-cell validation. Thymic delta-chain repertoires held approximately 20% Vdelta2 sequences and few Vdelta3, despite high sort purity. Thymic TRG and TRD repertoires appeared highly polyclonal.

As for this clone: Its antigen is not known.

Vdelta1+ thymocyte sorts reached between about 97% and 99.6% purity. Sequences come from RNA converted to cDNA by reverse transcription. Pooled V-gene forward primers with one constant-region reverse primer generated the CDR3 amplicons by multiplex PCR. TCRdb used CATT to re-call clones from the multiplex PCR reads. The sample lists 70,000 to 90,000 delta-chain clones; about 38% were seen once. CDR1 TSWWSYY and CDR2 QGS come from the germline V gene. Losses at the gene ends were 0 bases for V and 0 bases for J; bases not matched to a gene: 19. The CDR3 contains 22 residues. V and J are TRDV1 and TRDJ1, with 10 nucleotides matching TRDD3. Sequencing was done on a sample of Vdelta1+ gamma-delta thymocytes from the thymus. The subset is: FACS-sorted CD3+ TCRalphabeta- TCRVdelta1+ TCRVdelta2- thymocytes. This TCR came from a boy in the first two years of life who had congenital heart surgery. CDR3 residues: CALGELRPSSVGDTKYTDKLIF. The DNA of the CDR3 is TGTGCTCTTGGGGAACTTAGGCCTTCGTCCGTGGGGGATACAAAGTACACCGATAAACTCATCTTT.